These 11 T cell receptor beta chains were all obtained from the same sample, sequenced in a study of cytomegalovirus exposure and HLA in healthy donors. PCR employed 60 Vbeta and 13 Jbeta primers. Measured with immunoSEQ multiplex PCR; TCRdb has only the in-frame clones, and not every one. There are under 200,000 clones in the sample; 70% to 80% occur only once, and around 2.2% lies in the top ten. Material for sequencing was PBMCs. The source is a man aged 50-60 years in good health and CMV-seropositive.

The chain has TRBV4-3 and TRBJ2-2, with TRBD2 matching over 9 bases. V shed 1 base, J shed 7 bases, and the junction held 4 bases outside the gene matches. Germline V gene sequence: CDR1 LGHNA, CDR2 YSLEER. This CDR3 has 15 amino acids. The CDR3 is CASSQAAGGHGELFF. The CDR3 DNA is TGCGCCAGCAGCCAAGCAGCGGGGGGCCACGGGGAGCTGTTTTTT.

The chain has TRBV5-5 and TRBJ1-4; a weak D match, TRBD1 (6 bases). V was pared by 0 bases and J by 13 bases, with 13 bases between. The CDR3 extends over 13 amino acids. The germline gives CDR1 SGHKS, CDR2 YYEKEE (reference sequence). CDR3 amino acids: CASSLGTGLRLFF. The CDR3 DNA reads as TGTGCCAGCAGCTTGGGCACAGGGCTCAGACTGTTTTTT.

The gene calls are TRBV7-6 and TRBJ1-3, with D perhaps matching TRBD1 (6 bases). This CDR3 spans 16 amino acids. Deletions cut 1 base from V and 3 bases from J, with 13 bases between. Germline V CDR1 and CDR2: SGHVS, FNYEAQ. As DNA, the CDR3 is TGTGCCAGCAGCTTAGGAACAGGGATCTTTGGAAACACCATATATTTT. It codes for CASSLGTGIFGNTIYF.

V usage is TRBV4-2 and J usage is TRBJ2-7; 7 nucleotides match TRBD1. V was clipped by 1 base and J by 0 bases; unmatched bases: 0. Germline values: CDR1 LGHNA, CDR2 YNFKEQ. This CDR3 spans 14 amino acids. This chain's CDR3 is CASSQGDSSYEQYF. The CDR3 nucleotides are TGTGCCAGCAGCCAAGGGGACAGCTCCTACGAGCAGTACTTC.

The sample holds one count of this clone. V is TRBV9 and J is TRBJ1-2, with D maybe TRBD1 (6 bases). The V and J ends lost 3 bases and 0 bases respectively, with 15 bases between them. The length of the CDR3 is 16 residues. Per germline, CDR1 SGDLS and CDR2 YYNGEE. The chain's CDR3 is CASSGRQEKTNYGYTF. The CDR3 DNA reads TGTGCCAGCAGCGGAAGACAGGAAAAAACTAACTATGGCTACACCTTC. The full variable domain, in which reference TRBV9 and TRBJ1-2 provide the parts outside the CDR3, is DSGVTQTPKHLITATGQRVTLRCSPRSGDLSVYWYQQSLDQGLQFLIQYYNGEERAKGNILERFSAQQFPDLHSELNLSSLELGDSALYFCASSGRQEKTNYGYTFGSGTRLTVV.

This clone was seen many times. V is TRBV25-1 and J is TRBJ1-6, with 9 bases lining up with TRBD1. The CDR3 extends over 12 amino acids. The ends lost 6 bases at V and 10 bases at J; junction bases unmatched: 1. Germline V gene sequence: CDR1 MGHDK, CDR2 SYGVNS. The chain's CDR3 is CASRDRGSPLHF. CDR3 coding DNA: TGTGCCAGCAGAGACAGGGGGTCACCCCTCCACTTT. The full variable domain, rest sourced from reference TRBV25-1 and TRBJ1-6, is EADIYQTPRYLVIGTGKKITLECSQTMGHDKMYWYQQDPGMELHLIHYSYGVNSTEKGDLSSESTVSRIRTEHFPLTLESARPSHTSQYLCASRDRGSPLHFGNGTRLTVT.

The genes are TRBV25-1 and TRBJ2-1, with TRBD1 matching 7 bases. Per germline, CDR1 MGHDK and CDR2 SYGVNS. The CDR3 is 16 amino acids. V shed 4 bases, J shed 5 bases, and the junction held 11 bases outside the gene matches. The chain's CDR3 is CASSGPGGDRNNEQFF. In DNA form, the CDR3 reads TGTGCCAGCAGTGGTCCAGGGGGTGACAGAAACAATGAGCAGTTCTTC.

V and J are TRBV5-4 and TRBJ1-1, with D perhaps matching TRBD1 (5 bases). V was pared by 4 bases and J by 7 bases, with 17 bases between. The length of the CDR3 is 14 residues. Germline V gene data show CDR1 as SGHNT and CDR2 as YYREEE (reference sequence). The CDR3 nucleotides read TGTGCCAGCAGCCCGGGACGGGGGGAGGTTGAAGCTTTCTTT. It translates to CASSPGRGEVEAFF.

V is TRBV2 and J is TRBJ1-2; 10 bases are shared with TRBD1. J gave up 7 bases and V 5 bases, and 7 bases lay outside the gene matches. Germline CDR1 reads SNHLY; CDR2 reads FYNNEI. CDR3 size: 14 residues. CDR3 sequence reads: CASSTWTGGPGYTF. As DNA, the CDR3 is TGTGCCAGCAGTACCTGGACAGGGGGACCTGGCTACACCTTC.

This chain uses TRBV21-1 with TRBJ1-4; TRBD1, the D gene given by the table, was not confirmed from the DNA. TRBV21-1 is a pseudogene segment. The CDR3 has 14 residues. The CDR3 loop is CASSLWTGREKLFF. In DNA form, the CDR3 reads TGTGCCAGCAGCCTATGGACAGGGCGGGAAAAACTGTTTTTT.

This chain connects TRBV7-9 to TRBJ2-7, with 8 bases lining up with TRBD2. This CDR3 is built from 15 residues. Germline V lookup: CDR1 SEHNR, CDR2 FQNEAQ (reference sequence). V trimming: 1 base; J trimming: 3 bases; junction bases outside the gene matches: 5. CDR3 residues: CASSLGSSGGYEQYF. The CDR3 nucleotides read TGTGCCAGCAGCTTAGGCTCAAGCGGGGGCTACGAGCAGTACTTC.